The 26 T cell receptor beta chains below come from one sample, sequenced in a study of blood T cell repertoires in COVID-19. Only in-frame clones appear in the TCRdb table, and some are missing; sequencing was by immunoSEQ multiplex PCR. The sample has over 250,000 clones, roughly 91% seen once; the top ten hold under 9.5%. The specimen was PBMCs or T cells enriched from blood (not recorded which). These receptors were collected from a middle-aged man who had recovered from COVID-19.

The DNA of the CDR3 is TGTGCCAGCTCACCACCAGGCGGGGGCCGCACAGATACGCAGTATTTT. Protein sequence: CASSPPGGGRTDTQYF. The chain links TRBV18 to TRBJ2-3; weak D call: TRBD2 (7 bases). Germline CDR1 is KGHSH and CDR2 is LQKENI. V lost 0 bases and J 1 base, leaving 11 bases between the germline ends. CDR3 length: 16 residues. Combining the CDR3 with reference TRBV18 and TRBJ2-3 gives the whole variable domain NAGVMQNPRHLVRRRGQEARLRCSPMKGHSHVYWYRQLPEEGLKFMVYLQKENIIDESGMPKERFSAEFPKEGPSILRIQQVVRGDSAAYFCASSPPGGGRTDTQYFGPGTRLTVL.

The CDR3 bases are TGTGCCAGCAGAACTGCCTACGAGCAGTACTTC. This translates into CASRTAYEQYF. The chain combines TRBV11-2 with TRBJ2-7; D remains unclear. The CDR3 extends over 11 amino acids. Germline V CDR1 and CDR2: SGHAT, FQNNGV. The V gene lost 6 bases and the J gene lost 2 bases, with 5 bases spanning the gap.

V gene TRBV9 combines with J gene TRBJ1-3, with a tentative D call TRBD1 (5 bases). Trimming cost V 3 bases and J 0 bases, with 16 bases left between them. This CDR3 is built from 17 residues. The V gene's germline CDR1 is SGDLS and CDR2 YYNGEE. The CDR3: CASSEDIRIPSGNTIYF. CDR3 DNA sequence: TGTGCCAGCAGCGAGGACATCAGGATTCCCTCTGGAAACACCATATATTTT.

The chain links TRBV4-1 to TRBJ1-1; D is possibly TRBD1 (6 bases). The CDR3 covers 19 residues. Germline V gene lookup returns CDR1 MGHRA and CDR2 YSYEKL. V lost 0 bases and J 1 base, leaving 21 bases between the germline ends. The CDR3, as DNA: TGCGCCAGCAGCCAAGATGTCGCCCGGGGGGACATTACGAACACTGAAGCTTTCTTT. This codes for CASSQDVARGDITNTEAFF.

This chain connects TRBV3-1 (or the pseudogene TRBV3-2) to TRBJ1-1; TRBD1 agrees at 7 bases. CDR1 LGHDT and CDR2 YNNKEL come from the germline V gene (reference sequence). Germline trimming cut 6 bases from V and 3 bases from J; bases unmatched to any gene: 4. The CDR3 loop spans 13 amino acids. Written as DNA, the CDR3 is TGTGCCAGCAGTCCAGGGGGGTACACTGAAGCTTTCTTT. It specifies CASSPGGYTEAFF.

The chain combines TRBV7-9 with TRBJ2-7, with TRBD2 matching 10 bases. CDR3 size: 13 residues. The germline gives CDR1 SEHNR, CDR2 FQNEAQ (reference sequence). V was pared by 3 bases and J by 12 bases, with 8 bases of the junction left unmatched. CDR3 amino acids: CASSFGASGSTYF. DNA for the CDR3: TGTGCCAGCAGCTTCGGAGCTAGCGGGAGTACGTACTTC. Full variable domain (rest looked up from reference TRBV7-9 and TRBJ2-7): DTGVSQNPRHKITKRGQNVTFRCDPISEHNRLYWYRQTLGQGPEFLTYFQNEAQLEKSRLLSDRFSAERPKGSFSTLEIQRTEQGDSAMYLCASSFGASGSTYFGPGTRLTVT.

As for this clone: The limits of the CDR3 on the DNA are not certain, so only TCRdb's listed CDR3 is given. This chain joins TRBV9 and TRBJ2-7; no DNA check was done on the table's D call, TRBD2. CDR1 is SGDLS, CDR2 YYNGEE, per germline. Termini included, the CDR3 measures 12 amino acids. CDR3 amino acids: CASSVGSGNIAF.

The J gene is TRBJ2-7, the V gene TRBV4-2, with 7 positions matching TRBD1. V dropped 1 base and J dropped 2; count of bases not matched to a gene: 5. The germline gives CDR1 LGHNA, CDR2 YNFKEQ. This CDR3 region has 15 residues. CDR3 DNA: TGTGCCAGCAGCCAAGTATGGCAGGGGGCCTACGAGCAGTACTTC. Translated, it gives CASSQVWQGAYEQYF.

This chain links TRBV5-1 with TRBJ2-1; TRBD2 matches 14 bases. Looked up from germline, CDR1 is SGHRS and CDR2 is YFSETQ. The V segment lost 4 bases and the J segment 1 base; nucleotides outside the gene matches: 4. The CDR3 loop spans 17 amino acids. CDR3 nucleotides: TGCGCCAGCAGCATGACTAGCGGGAGGGTTTCCTACAATGAGCAGTTCTTC. Translated, it gives CASSMTSGRVSYNEQFF.

The chain has TRBV7-2 and TRBJ2-6, with 8 bases aligning to TRBD1. CDR3 length: 19 residues. J gave up 1 base and V 5 bases, and 13 bases lay outside the gene matches. Per germline, CDR1 SGHTA and CDR2 FQGNSA. CDR3 coding DNA: TGTGCCAGCAGCCCCGTTTCGGGACAGGTAACATCTGGGGCCAACGTCCTGACTTTC. Translated: CASSPVSGQVTSGANVLTF.

V and J are TRBV28 and TRBJ2-5, with 8 bases lining up with TRBD2. The CDR3 runs to 17 residues. V dropped 5 bases and J dropped 4; count of bases not matched to a gene: 15. CDR1 and CDR2 from the germline V gene are MDHEN and SYDVKM. CDR3 in amino acids: CASSPAGGRRGPETQYF. In nucleotides, the CDR3 is TGTGCCAGCAGTCCCGCGGGCGGGAGGAGAGGGCCAGAGACCCAGTACTTC.

The CDR3 bases are TGTGCCAGCAGCCAAGATCGGGGGACAGGATACGAGCAGTACTTC. Its translation is CASSQDRGTGYEQYF. The rearrangement links TRBV14 to TRBJ2-7, with 8 bases identical to TRBD1. Germline CDR1 and CDR2: SGHDN and FVKESK. The CDR3 extends over 15 amino acids. V shed 0 bases and J 4 bases; nucleotides not matched to a gene: 5.

This rearrangement joins TRBV3-1 (or the pseudogene TRBV3-2) to TRBJ2-5; the match to TRBD2 covers 7 bases. The V gene end was trimmed by 1 base and the J gene end by 3 bases; junction bases not matched to a gene: 2. CDR1 and CDR2 from the germline V gene are LGHDT and YNNKEL (reference sequence). This CDR3 has 14 residues. The CDR3, as DNA: TGTGCCAGCAGCCAAGGTGGGGGGGAAGAGACCCAGTACTTC. Its protein is CASSQGGGEETQYF.

The V call is TRBV6-4, the J call TRBJ2-1; TRBD2 is a possible D gene (6 bases). CDR3 length: 13 amino acids. V was trimmed by 6 bases and J by 3 bases, leaving 9 bases between them. Germline V gives CDR1 MRHNA, CDR2 SNTAGT. The CDR3 nucleotides read TGTGCCAGCAGCGAGACTAGCTACAATGAGCAGTTCTTC. Translated, it gives CASSETSYNEQFF.

The rearrangement links TRBV6-2 or TRBV6-3 to TRBJ2-1, with 9 nucleotides matching TRBD2. J gave up 7 bases and V 1 base, and 8 bases lay outside the gene matches. Germline values: CDR1 MNHEY, CDR2 SVGEGT. The CDR3 has 16 residues. The CDR3 sequence is CASSYYRLAGMNEQFF. As DNA, the CDR3 is TGTGCCAGCAGTTACTACCGCCTAGCGGGAATGAATGAGCAGTTCTTC.

V gene TRBV15 combines with J gene TRBJ2-2, with 8 bases matching TRBD1. This CDR3 comprises 13 residues. The V gene's germline CDR1 is LNHNV and CDR2 YYDKDF (reference sequence). V was pared by 3 bases and J by 9 bases, with 3 bases of the junction left unmatched. In nucleotides, the CDR3 is TGTGCCACCAGCAGCCGGACAGGGCGGGAGCTGTTTTTT. This codes for CATSSRTGRELFF.

This sequence joins TRBV28 and TRBJ2-2; D is unclear. Germline V gene data show CDR1 as MDHEN and CDR2 as SYDVKM. This CDR3 comprises 15 residues. The ends were cut back, 3 bases at V and 1 base at J, with 9 bases in the middle. CDR3 DNA: TGTGCCAGCAGTTTTGAGCTAGTGAACACCGGGGAGCTGTTTTTT. Its translation: CASSFELVNTGELFF.

V is TRBV14 and J is TRBJ1-6; 9 nucleotides line up with TRBD1. This CDR3 comprises 16 residues. Trimming cost V 5 bases and J 11 bases; bases outside gene matches: 13. Germline CDR1 SGHDN, CDR2 FVKESK. DNA of the CDR3: TGTGCCAGCAGCATTCACAGGGGGCTTCTTGGTACACCCCTCCACTTT. This sequence encodes CASSIHRGLLGTPLHF. Full variable domain (missing parts from reference TRBV14 and TRBJ1-6): EAGVTQFPSHSVIEKGQTVTLRCDPISGHDNLYWYRRVMGKEIKFLLHFVKESKQDESGMPNNRFLAERTGGTYSTLKVQPAELEDSGVYFCASSIHRGLLGTPLHFGNGTRLTVT.

This clone was counted a single time. Here the CDR3 reads CASSFTSGTANTGELFF. Written as DNA, the CDR3 is TGTGCCAGCAGCTTCACTTCCGGGACAGCGAACACCGGGGAGCTGTTTTTT. This chain links TRBV5-4 with TRBJ2-2, with TRBD1 matching 7 bases. Germline CDR1 is SGHNT and CDR2 is YYREEE (reference sequence). The length of the CDR3 is 17 residues. The V and J ends lost 2 bases and 0 bases, in that order; junction bases with no gene match: 7.

The chain uses TRBV7-3 and TRBJ2-3; TRBD1 is a possible D gene (5 bases). Germline lookup yields CDR1 SGHTA and CDR2 FQGTGA. Trimming shortened V by 3 bases and J by 4 bases, and 8 bases separated the two germline ends. This CDR3 is 13 amino acids long. CDR3 DNA: TGTGCCAGCAGCTTGAAGGGGCCAGATACGCAGTATTTT. Protein sequence: CASSLKGPDTQYF.

This clone was found once. The V call is TRBV27, the J call TRBJ2-7, with 9 bases identical to TRBD2. The CDR3 spans 15 residues. V shed 3 bases and J 1 base; nucleotides not matched to a gene: 4. Germline V CDR1 and CDR2: MNHEY, SMNVEV (reference sequence). CDR3 nucleotides: TGTGCCAGCAGTTTCTTAGCGGGGGAGTCCTACGAGCAGTACTTC. Its translation is CASSFLAGESYEQYF.

The J gene is TRBJ1-1, the V gene TRBV6-5; no reliable D call. Trimming stripped 7 bases from V and 8 bases from J, with 11 bases between. The CDR3 extends over 11 amino acids. CDR1 and CDR2 from the germline V gene are MNHEY and SVGAGI. The CDR3 nucleotides read TGTGCCAGCAACGAACACGGGGAAGCTTTCTTT. Amino acids: CASNEHGEAFF.

This sequence joins TRBV4-1 and TRBJ1-2, with TRBD1 matching over 10 bases. The CDR3 has 13 amino acids. Germline assignment: CDR1 MGHRA and CDR2 YSYEKL. J was trimmed by 9 bases and V by 3 bases; bases with no gene match: 4. CDR3 DNA: TGCGCCAGCAGCCAGGACAGGGGGTTTAGCTACACCTTC. Its translation is CASSQDRGFSYTF.

The CDR3 reads CASSYSGGGRPQHF. The CDR3, as DNA: TGTGCCAGCAGTTACAGTGGGGGCGGGAGGCCCCAGCATTTT. V gene TRBV6-2 or TRBV6-3 combines with J gene TRBJ1-5, with D possibly TRBD1 on 6 matching bases. This CDR3 comprises 14 residues. V dropped 2 bases and J dropped 9 bases, with 14 bases sitting between them. CDR1 is MNHEY and CDR2 is SVGEGT in the germline V gene.

The chain employs TRBV6-6 and TRBJ1-3; no definite D call. CDR1 and CDR2 from the germline V gene are MNHNY and SVGAGI (reference sequence). V lost 4 bases and J 0 bases, leaving 4 bases between the germline ends. The CDR3 length is 13 residues. The CDR3 DNA is TGTGCCAGCAGTTCGAGCTCTGGAAACACCATATATTTT. Translation: CASSSSSGNTIYF.

This clone showed up just once. The rearrangement joins TRBV29-1 to TRBJ1-2; D remains ambiguous. V lost 4 bases and J 8 bases, leaving 11 bases between the germline ends. Germline-derived CDR1 and CDR2 are SQVTM and ANQGSEA. The length of the CDR3 is 11 residues. CDR3 nucleotides: TGCAGCGTTGTCAAGGCGGAGGGCTACACCTTC. It specifies CSVVKAEGYTF.